This T cell receptor beta chain derives from a study of blood T cell repertoires in COVID-19. Study as a whole: There were acute and convalescent COVID-19 samples, and they came from the United States, Italy and Spain. Sources were T cells, B-cell-depleted T cells, or PBMCs; the material itself was cDNA or gDNA.

CDR3 length: 14 amino acids. Losses at the gene ends were 3 bases for V and 0 bases for J; bases not matched to a gene: 3. CDR1 and CDR2 from the germline V gene are DFQATT and SNEGSKA (reference sequence). In the original workflow: Nucleated cell counts were estimated from reference gene primer amplification. Data came from immunoSEQ multiplex PCR; TCRdb stores just in-frame clones and leaves some out. That table is the source of V, J and clone size, and D and trimming were worked out from the DNA. Altogether 160,000 or so clones are present, around 84% being singletons, with the ten largest covering around 19%.

The sequenced material came from peripheral blood. The TCR originated in a woman of 80 years or more with acute or convalescent COVID-19. V is TRBV20-1 and J is TRBJ2-7; 9 positions match TRBD1. The CDR3 reads CSASGGQGSYEQYF. DNA for the CDR3: TGCAGTGCTAGTGGGGGACAGGGCTCCTACGAGCAGTACTTC.